This TCR beta chain was obtained from a study of post-analysis software for immune sequencing data. The wider study: Recorded disease courses covered relapsing-remitting, secondary progressive and progressive-relapsing multiple sclerosis. Some patients had no subtype annotation. General observations from the study: TRBV5-6, TRBV5-1 and TRBV20-1 were among about 5 TRBV segments more frequent in patients than controls. In multiple sclerosis, normalized Chao1 diversity was significantly below that of controls.

Concerning this clonotype: Its antigen remains unknown.

TCR beta cDNA libraries had unique molecular identifiers. TCRdb independently ran MiXCR on the PCR reads; one entry per CDR3 protein. The repertoire holds roughly 730,000 distinct CDR3 sequences, with 25% to 30% as singletons. The CDR3 has 18 amino acids. Trimming at V came to 4 bases and at J to 4 bases, leaving 16 bases not matched to a gene. Looked up from germline, CDR1 is KGHSH and CDR2 is LQKENI. The rearrangement uses TRBV18 and TRBJ2-1; TRBD1 aligns across 7 bases. The TCR was taken from a girl under 18 with multiple sclerosis. The sequenced sample was blood. CDR3 sequence: CASSLTSGGQVPYNEQFF. CDR3 nucleotide sequence: TGTGCCAGCTCACTAACCTCCGGTGGACAGGTCCCATACAATGAGCAGTTCTTC. Full variable domain (missing parts from reference TRBV18 and TRBJ2-1): NAGVMQNPRHLVRRRGQEARLRCSPMKGHSHVYWYRQLPEEGLKFMVYLQKENIIDESGMPKERFSAEFPKEGPSILRIQQVVRGDSAAYFCASSLTSGGQVPYNEQFFGPGTRLTVL.